The TCR beta chain described here comes from a study of T cell responses to AZD1222 COVID-19 vaccine (dated by TCRdb to about 2021). In terms of the full investigation: TCR sequencing was performed for about 250 trial participants, of whom around 200 were given two doses of AZD1222 and approximately 26 were given two doses of MenACWY control vaccine. Trial participants were enrolled into age subgroups of 18-55, 56-69 and 70-plus years, which contained 148, 28 and 57 TCR-sequenced participants, respectively. The paper as a whole reports these results and caveats: CD4 TCRs associated with the vaccine covered the entire spike protein, and the dominant responses were in regions 160-218 and 743-854. After two AZD1222 doses, both the breadth and the depth of spike-specific TCRs were significantly higher than at day 0 and than in MenACWY recipients. Reportedly, almost half of the unique spike-specific TCRs recognized epitopes lying outside the regions that are mutated in the B.1.351 and B.1.1.7 variants. The 56-69-year group was small, and its depth increase did not reach significance, likely because of low power. Participants were mostly white British and included more females than males, and it was suggested by the authors that clonal diversity may have been underestimated. Conclusions about previously exposed vaccinees were limited because only a handful of AZD1222 recipients were SARS-CoV-2 seropositive at baseline. Because no day 14 peak-response samples were available, repertoires were characterized only after the peak T cell response.

The CDR3 regions of human TCRbeta chains were analyzed by immunosequencing. Per the authors' processing: Repertoire TCRs were matched against a reference library of SARS-CoV-2-specific TCRs generated with the MIRA antigen-specificity platform. Breadth was defined as the fraction of unique TCRs that were SARS-CoV-2-associated. Depth was defined as the fraction of total T cells that were SARS-CoV-2-associated. Using the MIRA data, each spike-specific TCR was assigned both to the spike region to which the TCR was reactive and to a CD4 or CD8 class. Log10-transformed breadth and depth values were compared by one-way ANOVA with Sidak's multiple comparisons tests. What TCRdb holds here is the immuneACCESS table cut down to in-frame rearrangements. Part of the clones is not present; checked against another copy, under half of the missing clones reflect an unresolved V gene, and the others are unexplained. The V and J calls and clone size come from that table; D and trimming were worked out from the DNA. The sample includes 110,000 or so clones, with 88% observed a single time. The ten largest make up about 6.8% of the sample.

The germline V gene sets CDR1 to SGHRS and CDR2 to YFSETQ. CDR3 length: 13 amino acids, cysteine to phenylalanine. This entry keeps only the CDR3 DNA: 39 bases, framed from base 1. Between the V and J ends, shortened by 0 bases and 7 bases respectively, the junction contains 8 bases. In the paper's terms, the time point label means: about 28 days (+/-7) after the second vaccine dose. Because spike-specific TCR depth and breadth did not differ between the two schedules, AZD1222 recipients who got a second dose at roughly 4 weeks were pooled with those who got a second dose at roughly 12 weeks. Vaccinee samples came from UK trials COV001 and COV002, including a single-blind randomized controlled phase 2/3 trial of AZD1222 (ChAdOx1 nCoV-19) in healthy adults. For TCRbeta chain sequencing, PBMC samples were collected from trial participants at day 0 and at day 28 after the second dose. This clone appeared once. No cognate antigen has been identified for it. Base qualities are missing; no much larger clone stands one base away. Other DNA sequences in this sample translate to the same CDR3.

The TCR comes from an adult who received the AZD1222 COVID-19 vaccine. The sequence joins TRBV5-1 to TRBJ1-3; the D gene identity is not certain. The material was peripheral blood, obtained 28 days after the second AZD1222 dose. The bases read TGCGCCAGCAGCTTGGGGTATGGGAACACCATATATTTT. Translated, it gives CASSLGYGNTIYF.